The rows below give T cell receptor beta chains drawn from one sample of a study of blood T cells in healthy people across ages. MiXCR was run by TCRdb on the 5' RACE reads, yielding one entry per CDR3 protein. The sample has more than 1 million distinct CDR3 sequences; roughly 45% are singletons. The sequenced material came from blood. The receptors were sampled from a woman aged 55-69 years in good health. Each CDR3 is given with its conserved first and last residue. The D gene is left open where the match is weak. Clone size is shown for a subset of rows, as once, few, many or a class of expanded clone.

V	J	size	D	CDR3	DNA
TRBV21-1	TRBJ1-5	NA	NA	CASSKRQDLSNQPQHF	TGTGCCAGCAGCAAAAGACAGGACCTTAGCAATCAGCCCCAGCATTTT
TRBV5-1	TRBJ2-3	few	NA	CASSLGQPTDTQYF	TGTGCCAGCAGCCTCGGACAGCCTACAGATACGCAGTATTTT
TRBV7-9	TRBJ2-7	NA	NA	CASSYVRGDHYEQYF	TGTGCCAGCAGCTACGTCCGGGGAGATCACTACGAGCAGTACTTC
TRBV3-1	TRBJ2-7	few	TRBD2	CASSPLAGAHYEQYF	TGTGCCAGCAGCCCATTAGCGGGAGCCCACTACGAGCAGTACTTC
TRBV20-1	TRBJ1-2	NA	NA	CSASPLTDNYGYTF	TGCAGTGCCAGCCCACTGACAGATAACTATGGCTACACCTTC
TRBV25-1	TRBJ1-2	NA	TRBD1	CATRTGMAGYTF	TGTGCCACCAGGACAGGGATGGCTGGCTACACCTTC
TRBV2	TRBJ1-2	NA	NA	CASSEPGGYGYTF	TGTGCCAGCAGTGAACCCGGGGGCTATGGCTACACCTTC
TRBV6-5	TRBJ2-5	NA	TRBD1	CASTDRGLETQYF	TGTGCCAGCACAGACAGGGGGCTAGAGACCCAGTACTTC
TRBV9	TRBJ2-4	NA	NA	CASSVGKGSHIQYF	TGTGCCAGCAGCGTAGGGAAGGGTAGCCACATTCAGTACTTC
TRBV20-1	TRBJ1-4	NA	NA	CSVGRGASEKLFF	TGCAGTGTAGGGAGAGGAGCTAGTGAAAAACTGTTTTTT
TRBV24-1	TRBJ2-6	NA	TRBD1	CATSAIPRDSYSGANVLTF	TGTGCCACCAGTGCCATACCCCGGGACAGCTACTCTGGGGCCAACGTCCTGACTTTC
TRBV18	TRBJ2-7	few	NA	CASSLGLLTSYEQYF	TGTGCCAGCTCACTGGGACTCCTCACTTCCTACGAGCAGTACTTC
TRBV12-3/TRBV12-4	TRBJ2-7	NA	NA	CASSPRQVEQYF	TGTGCCAGCAGTCCCAGACAGGTCGAGCAGTACTTC
TRBV3-1	TRBJ1-6	few	NA	CASSQAGSNSPLHF	TGTGCCAGCAGCCAAGCAGGGAGTAATTCACCCCTCCACTTT